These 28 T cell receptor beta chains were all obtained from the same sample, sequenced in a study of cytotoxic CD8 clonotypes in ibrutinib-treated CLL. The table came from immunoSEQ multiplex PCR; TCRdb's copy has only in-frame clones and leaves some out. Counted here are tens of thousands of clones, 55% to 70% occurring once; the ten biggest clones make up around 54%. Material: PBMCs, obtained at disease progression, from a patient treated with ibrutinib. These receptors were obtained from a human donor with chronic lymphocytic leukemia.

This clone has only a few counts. The CDR3 region is CSARTRNEQFF. The CDR3, as DNA: TGCAGTGCTAGAACTAGGAACGAGCAGTTCTTC. The gene calls are TRBV20-1 and TRBJ2-1; D is perhaps TRBD2 (5 bases). Germline V CDR1 and CDR2: DFQATT, SNEGSKA (reference sequence). The CDR3 covers 11 residues. Between the trimmed V and J ends, which lost 2 bases and 10 bases, there was a span of 9 bases.

The CDR3 protein is CASSPPGGSSGNTIYF. DNA of the CDR3: TGTGCCAGCTCACCACCGGGTGGGAGCTCTGGAAACACCATATATTTT. The chain recombines TRBV18 with TRBJ1-3; no reliable D call. This CDR3 comprises 16 residues. The germline V gene has CDR1 KGHSH and CDR2 LQKENI. Trimming stripped 0 bases from V and 0 bases from J, with 9 bases between. Together with reference TRBV18 and TRBJ1-3, the CDR3 gives the full variable domain: NAGVMQNPRHLVRRRGQEARLRCSPMKGHSHVYWYRQLPEEGLKFMVYLQKENIIDESGMPKERFSAEFPKEGPSILRIQQVVRGDSAAYFCASSPPGGSSGNTIYFGEGSWLTVV.

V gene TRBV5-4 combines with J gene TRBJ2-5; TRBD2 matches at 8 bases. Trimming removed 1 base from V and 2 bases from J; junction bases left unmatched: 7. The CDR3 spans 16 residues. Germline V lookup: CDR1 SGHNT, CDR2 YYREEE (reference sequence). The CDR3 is CASSLIGGDLQETQYF. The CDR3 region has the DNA TGTGCCAGCAGCTTGATCGGGGGGGACCTTCAAGAGACCCAGTACTTC.

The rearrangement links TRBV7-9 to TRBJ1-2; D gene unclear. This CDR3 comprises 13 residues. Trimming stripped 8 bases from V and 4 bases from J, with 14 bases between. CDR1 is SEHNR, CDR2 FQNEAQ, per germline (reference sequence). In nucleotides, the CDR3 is TGTGCCAGCCAAAACGAGGGTGGCTATGGCTACACCTTC. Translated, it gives CASQNEGGYGYTF.

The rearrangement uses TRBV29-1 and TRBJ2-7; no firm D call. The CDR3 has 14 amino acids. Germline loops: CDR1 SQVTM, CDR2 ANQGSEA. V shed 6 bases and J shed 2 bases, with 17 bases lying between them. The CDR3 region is CSVVGPLAAYEQYF. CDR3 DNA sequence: TGCAGCGTCGTAGGACCCTTGGCGGCCTACGAGCAGTACTTC.

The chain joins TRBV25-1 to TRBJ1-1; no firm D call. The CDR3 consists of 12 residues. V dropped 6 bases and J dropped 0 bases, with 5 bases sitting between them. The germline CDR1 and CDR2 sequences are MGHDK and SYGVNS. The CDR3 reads CASRGMNTEAFF. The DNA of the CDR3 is TGTGCCAGCAGGGGGATGAACACTGAAGCTTTCTTT. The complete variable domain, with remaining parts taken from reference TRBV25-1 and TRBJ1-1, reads EADIYQTPRYLVIGTGKKITLECSQTMGHDKMYWYQQDPGMELHLIHYSYGVNSTEKGDLSSESTVSRIRTEHFPLTLESARPSHTSQYLCASRGMNTEAFFGQGTRLTVV.

This CDR3 reads CASSETGADTQYF. In nucleotides, the CDR3 is TGTGCCAGCAGCGAGACGGGGGCCGATACGCAGTATTTT. The chain couples TRBV7-9 to TRBJ2-3; either TRBD1 or TRBD2 may supply D (6 bases each). Germline V gene data show CDR1 as SEHNR and CDR2 as FQNEAQ (reference sequence). The CDR3 sequence is 13 residues long. Deletions cut 5 bases from V and 6 bases from J, with 12 bases between.

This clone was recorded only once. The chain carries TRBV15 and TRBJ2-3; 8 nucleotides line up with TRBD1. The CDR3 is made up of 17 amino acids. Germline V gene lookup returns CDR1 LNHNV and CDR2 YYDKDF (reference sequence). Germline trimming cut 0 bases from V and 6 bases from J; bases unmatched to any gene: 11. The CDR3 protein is CATSRDGAGGAGDTQYF. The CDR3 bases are TGTGCCACCAGCAGAGATGGGGCAGGGGGCGCGGGGGATACGCAGTATTTT. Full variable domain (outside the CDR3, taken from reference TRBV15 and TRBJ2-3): DAMVIQNPRYQVTQFGKPVTLSCSQTLNHNVMYWYQQKSSQAPKLLFHYYDKDFNNEADTPDNFQSRRPNTSFCFLDIRSPGLGDTAMYLCATSRDGAGGAGDTQYFGPGTRLTVL.

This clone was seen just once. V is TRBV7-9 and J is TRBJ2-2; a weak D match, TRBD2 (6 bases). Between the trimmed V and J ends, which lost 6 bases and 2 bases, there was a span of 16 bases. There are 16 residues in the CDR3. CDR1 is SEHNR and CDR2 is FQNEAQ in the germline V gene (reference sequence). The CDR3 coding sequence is TGTGCCAGCAGTCCGAGGGACTTGTTAAACACCGGGGAGCTGTTTTTT. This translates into CASSPRDLLNTGELFF.

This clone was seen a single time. The DNA of the CDR3 is TGTGCCAGCAGTTACTTGGGGGACCCAAACACCATATATTTT. Translated, it gives CASSYLGDPNTIYF. The chain employs TRBV6-6 and TRBJ1-3; weak D call: TRBD1 (5 bases). Trimming stripped 1 base from V and 6 bases from J, with 10 bases between. Germline CDR1 reads MNHNY; CDR2 reads SVGAGI (reference sequence). The CDR3 is 14 amino acids.

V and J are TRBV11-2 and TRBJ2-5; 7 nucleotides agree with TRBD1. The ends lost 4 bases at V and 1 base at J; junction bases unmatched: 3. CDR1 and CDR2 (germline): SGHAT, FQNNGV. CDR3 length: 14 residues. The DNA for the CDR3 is TGTGCCAGCAGCTGGGGACAGCTCCAAGAGACCCAGTACTTC. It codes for CASSWGQLQETQYF.

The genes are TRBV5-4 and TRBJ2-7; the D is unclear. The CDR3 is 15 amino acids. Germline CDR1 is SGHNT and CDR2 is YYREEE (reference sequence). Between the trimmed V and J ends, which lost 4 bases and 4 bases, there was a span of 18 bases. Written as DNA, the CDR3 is TGTGCCAGCAGCCCTGATTTACTAAGGGAATACGAGCAGTACTTC. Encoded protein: CASSPDLLREYEQYF.

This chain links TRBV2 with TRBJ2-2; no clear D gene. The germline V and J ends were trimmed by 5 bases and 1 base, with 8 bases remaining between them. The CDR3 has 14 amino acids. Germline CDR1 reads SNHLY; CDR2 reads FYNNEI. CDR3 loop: CASSRRMNTGELFF. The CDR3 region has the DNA TGTGCCAGCAGTCGACGGATGAACACCGGGGAGCTGTTTTTT.

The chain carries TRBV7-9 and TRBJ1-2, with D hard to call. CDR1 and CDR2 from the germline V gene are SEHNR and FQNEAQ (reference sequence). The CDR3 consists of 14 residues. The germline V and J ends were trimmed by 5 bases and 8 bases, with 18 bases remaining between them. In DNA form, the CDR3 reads TGTGCCAGCAGCCCGCCGGAGCCTATTGCGGGCTACACCTTC. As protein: CASSPPEPIAGYTF.

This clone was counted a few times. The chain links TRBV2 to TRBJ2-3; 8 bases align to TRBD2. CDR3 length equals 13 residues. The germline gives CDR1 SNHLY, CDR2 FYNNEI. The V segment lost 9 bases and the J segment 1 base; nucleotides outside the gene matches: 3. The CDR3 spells CARARGGTDTQYF. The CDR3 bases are TGTGCCAGAGCGCGGGGGGGCACAGATACGCAGTATTTT.

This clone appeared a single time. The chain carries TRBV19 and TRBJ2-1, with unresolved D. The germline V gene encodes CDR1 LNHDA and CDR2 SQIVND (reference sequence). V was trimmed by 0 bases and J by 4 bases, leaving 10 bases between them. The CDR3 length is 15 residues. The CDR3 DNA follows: TGTGCCAGTAGTATAGATTTACAGTCTTACAATGAGCAGTTCTTC. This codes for CASSIDLQSYNEQFF.

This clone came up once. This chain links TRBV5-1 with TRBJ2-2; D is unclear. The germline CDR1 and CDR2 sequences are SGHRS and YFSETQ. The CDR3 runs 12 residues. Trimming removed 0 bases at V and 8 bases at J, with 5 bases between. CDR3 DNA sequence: TGCGCCAGCAGCTTGGCCTTGGGGGAGCTGTTTTTT. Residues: CASSLALGELFF.

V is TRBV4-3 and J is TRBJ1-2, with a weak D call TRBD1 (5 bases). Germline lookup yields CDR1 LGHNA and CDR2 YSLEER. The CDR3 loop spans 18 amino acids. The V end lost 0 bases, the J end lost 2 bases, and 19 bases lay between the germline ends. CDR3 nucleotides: TGCGCCAGCAGCCAAGATCTAGGAGTAGGGGACCCGAACTATGGCTACACCTTC. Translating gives CASSQDLGVGDPNYGYTF.

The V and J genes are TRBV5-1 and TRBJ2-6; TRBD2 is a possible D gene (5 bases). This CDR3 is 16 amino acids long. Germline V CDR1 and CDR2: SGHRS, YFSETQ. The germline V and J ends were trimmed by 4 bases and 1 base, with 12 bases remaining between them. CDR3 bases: TGCGCCAGCAGCCCAATTGAGGGATCTGGGGCCAACGTCCTGACTTTC. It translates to CASSPIEGSGANVLTF.

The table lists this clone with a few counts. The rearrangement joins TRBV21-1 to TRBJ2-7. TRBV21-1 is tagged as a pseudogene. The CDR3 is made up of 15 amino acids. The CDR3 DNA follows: TGTGCCAGCAGCATTAGTAGACCGCTTCCCTACGAGCAGTACTTC. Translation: CASSISRPLPYEQYF.

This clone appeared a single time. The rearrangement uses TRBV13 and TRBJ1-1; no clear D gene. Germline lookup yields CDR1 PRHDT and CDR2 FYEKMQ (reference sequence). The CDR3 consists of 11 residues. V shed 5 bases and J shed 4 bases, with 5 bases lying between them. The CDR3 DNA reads TGTGCCAGCAGCCCAACCACTGAAGCTTTCTTT. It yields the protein CASSPTTEAFF.

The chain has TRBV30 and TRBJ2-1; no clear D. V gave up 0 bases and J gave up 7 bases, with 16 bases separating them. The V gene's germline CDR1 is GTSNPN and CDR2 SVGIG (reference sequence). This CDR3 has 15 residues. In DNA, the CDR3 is TGTGCCTGGAGTGTAAGGACCAGCGATATAAATGAGCAGTTCTTC. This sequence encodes CAWSVRTSDINEQFF.

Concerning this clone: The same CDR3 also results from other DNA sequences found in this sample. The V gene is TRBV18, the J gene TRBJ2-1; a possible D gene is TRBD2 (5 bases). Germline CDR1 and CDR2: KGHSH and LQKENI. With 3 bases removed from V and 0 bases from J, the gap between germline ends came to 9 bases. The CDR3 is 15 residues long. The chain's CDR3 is CASSPPGSSYNEQFF. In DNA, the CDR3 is TGTGCCAGCTCACCCCCGGGGAGCTCCTACAATGAGCAGTTCTTC.

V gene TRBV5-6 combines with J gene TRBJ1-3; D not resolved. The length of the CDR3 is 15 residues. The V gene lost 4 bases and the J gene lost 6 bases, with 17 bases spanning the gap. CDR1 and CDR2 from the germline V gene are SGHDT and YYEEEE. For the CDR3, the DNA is TGTGCCAGCAGCGTGGACGGTACCGCCGAAAACACCATATATTTT. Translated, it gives CASSVDGTAENTIYF.

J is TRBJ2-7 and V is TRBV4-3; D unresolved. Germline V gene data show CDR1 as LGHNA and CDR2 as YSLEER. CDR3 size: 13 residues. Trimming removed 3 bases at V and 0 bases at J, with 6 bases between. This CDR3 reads CASSHGFSYEQYF. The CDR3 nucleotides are TGCGCCAGCAGCCATGGGTTCTCCTACGAGCAGTACTTC.

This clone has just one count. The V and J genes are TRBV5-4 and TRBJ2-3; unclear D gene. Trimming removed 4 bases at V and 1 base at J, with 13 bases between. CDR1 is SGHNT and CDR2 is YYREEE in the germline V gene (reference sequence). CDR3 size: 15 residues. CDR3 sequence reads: CASSPPSVGTDTQYF. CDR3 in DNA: TGTGCCAGCAGCCCCCCCAGCGTCGGCACAGATACGCAGTATTTT.

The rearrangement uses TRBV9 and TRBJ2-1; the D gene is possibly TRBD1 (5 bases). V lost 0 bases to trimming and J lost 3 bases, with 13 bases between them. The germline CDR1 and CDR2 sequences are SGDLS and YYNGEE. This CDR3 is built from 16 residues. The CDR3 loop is CASSVADTLGYNEQFF. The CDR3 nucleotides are TGTGCCAGCAGCGTAGCGGACACCCTGGGCTACAATGAGCAGTTCTTC.

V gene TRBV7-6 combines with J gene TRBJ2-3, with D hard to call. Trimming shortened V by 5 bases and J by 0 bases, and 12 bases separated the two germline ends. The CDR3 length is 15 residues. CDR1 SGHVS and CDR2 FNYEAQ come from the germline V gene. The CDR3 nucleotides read TGTGCCAGCAGCCCCCGCGACGGTAGCACAGATACGCAGTATTTT. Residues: CASSPRDGSTDTQYF.